The entry that follows covers one TCR beta chain sequence. Its target is not known. CDR1 and CDR2 (germline): ENHRY, SYGVKD. V lost 5 bases, J lost 3 bases, and 6 bases stayed unmatched. The CDR3 consists of 16 residues. The data derive from a study of cytomegalovirus exposure and HLA in healthy donors. Both 60 Vbeta primers and 13 Jbeta primers went into the PCR. The method was immunoSEQ multiplex PCR; TCRdb's version includes in-frame clones alone and lacks a portion of them. Among approximately 120,000 clones listed, almost 75% were seen once. The study, taken as a whole, reports: The authors later found most CMV-associated TCR beta chains appeared HLA-restricted.

V is TRBV10-3 and J is TRBJ2-7; TRBD2 aligns across 14 bases. The source of this sequence is a man aged 40-49 years in good health and CMV-seronegative. The sample consisted of PBMCs. CDR3 bases: TGTGCCATCAGTCCCATTGGGACTAGCGGGGGCTACGAGCAGTACTTC. Translation gives CAISPIGTSGGYEQYF.